There are a few counts of the clone carrying this TCR beta chain. Its specificity is not known. The PCR contained 60 Vbeta and 13 Jbeta primers. The method was immunoSEQ multiplex PCR; TCRdb's version includes in-frame clones alone and lacks a portion of them. The top ten clones hold 6.3% of a sample with 150,000 or so clones, 60% to 80% of them seen once. The sample originates from a study of cytomegalovirus exposure and HLA in healthy donors. Study-wide results and caveats: Some TCR beta chains (more than 150 of them) were listed as cytomegalovirus-associated. Earlier findings revealed that most TCR beta V segments proved productive either about 90% or about 30% of the time.

The source material was PBMCs. The TCR was taken from a middle-aged man in good health and CMV-seropositive.

In DNA form, the CDR3 reads TGTGCCATCAGCGGGACTAGCGGCACAGATACGCAGTATTTT. Amino acid sequence: CAISGTSGTDTQYF. V usage is TRBV10-3 and J usage is TRBJ2-3, with 10 positions matching TRBD2. The CDR3 has 14 residues. V trimming: 6 bases; J trimming: 1 base; junction bases outside the gene matches: 1. The germline V gene encodes CDR1 ENHRY and CDR2 SYGVKD.